Listed below are T cell receptor beta chains from one sample, sequenced in a study of blood T cell repertoires in COVID-19. Libraries were prepared by immunoSEQ multiplex PCR; TCRdb keeps only in-frame clonotypes and omits some of them. The sample comprises about 250,000 clones, 85% of which are singletons, and approximately 5.1% rests with the top ten. The specimen sequenced was peripheral blood. The receptors originated from a man over 45 with COVID-19, enrolled during active disease. The CDR3 runs from the conserved cysteine through the conserved F or W. The order of the fields is clone size, D gene, V gene, J gene, CDR3 protein, CDR3 DNA. D genes are given only for firm matches. Not every row has a clone size; where given, it reads once, few, many or a size class.

>NA|TRBD1|TRBV28|TRBJ1-1
CASSSPTGGLNTEAFF
TGTGCCAGCAGTTCACCGACAGGGGGCTTGAACACTGAAGCTTTCTTT
>NA|NA|TRBV7-9|TRBJ2-7
CASSLDQGSYEQYF
TGTGCCAGCAGCTTAGATCAGGGGTCCTACGAGCAGTACTTC
>NA|TRBD1|TRBV27|TRBJ1-1
CASSDWTGRTTEAFF
TGTGCCAGCAGCGATTGGACAGGACGAACGACTGAAGCTTTCTTT
>NA|TRBD1|TRBV25-1|TRBJ1-6
CASSHSDRALYNSPLHF
TGTGCCAGCAGCCACTCGGACAGGGCCCTTTATAATTCACCCCTCCACTTT
>NA|NA|TRBV18|TRBJ1-3
CASSPQGSGPSGNTIYF
TGTGCCAGCTCACCCCAGGGGTCGGGGCCCTCTGGAAACACCATATATTTT
>NA|TRBD1|TRBV18|TRBJ2-3
CASSPPGQGRPDTQYF
TGTGCCAGCTCACCCCCGGGACAGGGCCGACCAGATACGCAGTATTTT
>NA|NA|TRBV9|TRBJ2-1
CASSGRVINNEQFF
TGTGCCAGCAGCGGCAGGGTAATCAACAATGAGCAGTTCTTC
>NA|TRBD1|TRBV2|TRBJ1-5
CASSTGQGNQPQHF
TGTGCCAGCAGTACGGGACAGGGGAACCAGCCCCAGCATTTT
>NA|NA|TRBV6-5|TRBJ1-1
CASKGRTEAFF
TGTGCCAGCAAGGGGAGGACTGAAGCTTTCTTT
>once|TRBD2|TRBV18|TRBJ2-1
CASSPPGLATYNEQFF
TGTGCCAGCTCACCCCCCGGACTAGCGACATACAATGAGCAGTTCTTC
>NA|NA|TRBV19|TRBJ2-2
CASSTRAGELFF
TGTGCCAGTAGTACCAGGGCCGGGGAGCTGTTTTTT
>few|NA|TRBV5-6|TRBJ2-1
CASSIGHYNEQFF
TGTGCCAGCAGCATCGGACATTACAATGAGCAGTTCTTC
>once|TRBD1|TRBV7-6|TRBJ2-5
CASSTGVGAQYF
TGTGCCAGCAGCACAGGGGTGGGGGCCCAGTACTTC
>NA|TRBD1|TRBV5-1|TRBJ2-7
CASSSEGQGLWEQYF
TGCGCCAGCAGCAGTGAAGGACAGGGGTTGTGGGAGCAGTACTTC
>NA|NA|TRBV3-1/TRBV3-2|TRBJ2-7
CASSQVMGAASYEQYF
TGTGCCAGCAGCCAAGTTATGGGGGCTGCATCCTACGAGCAGTACTTC
>NA|NA|TRBV6-5|TRBJ1-1
CASSMLGRTEAFF
TGTGCCAGCAGTATGTTGGGGCGGACTGAAGCTTTCTTT
>NA|NA|TRBV24-1|TRBJ2-4
CATSDPQGNKNIQYF
TGTGCCACCAGTGACCCACAGGGAAACAAAAACATTCAGTACTTC
>NA|TRBD1|TRBV6-5|TRBJ1-1
CASSFRDRGLWEAFF
TGTGCCAGCAGTTTTCGGGACAGGGGGTTATGGGAAGCTTTCTTT
>NA|TRBD1|TRBV30|TRBJ2-5
CAWKFRDRGTQETQYF
TGTGCCTGGAAATTCCGGGACAGGGGCACTCAAGAGACCCAGTACTTC
>NA|NA|TRBV4-3|TRBJ2-5
CASSQDALLMETQYF
TGCGCCAGCAGCCAAGACGCCCTATTGATGGAGACCCAGTACTTC
>NA|NA|TRBV7-2|TRBJ2-7
CASSSQMTSYEQYF
TGTGCCAGCAGCTCCCAAATGACAAGCTACGAGCAGTACTTC
>NA|TRBD1|TRBV6-1|TRBJ1-3
CASSEALQGADTIYF
TGTGCCAGCAGTGAAGCGCTACAGGGGGCTGACACCATATATTTT
>NA|NA|TRBV9|TRBJ2-7
CASSPLGVAAYEQYF
TGTGCCAGCAGCCCCCTCGGGGTAGCCGCCTACGAGCAGTACTTC
>NA|NA|TRBV7-7|TRBJ2-2
CASSAGQTITGELFF
TGTGCTAGCAGCGCGGGACAGACCATCACCGGGGAGCTGTTTTTT
>NA|NA|TRBV7-2|TRBJ1-3
CASSPHRASGNTIYF
TGTGCCAGCAGCCCCCACAGAGCCTCTGGAAACACCATATATTTT
>once|NA|TRBV5-1|TRBJ2-7
CASSVSRDEQYF
TGCGCCAGCAGCGTGTCGAGGGACGAGCAGTACTTC
>NA|TRBD1|TRBV6-2/TRBV6-3|TRBJ1-2
CASSGQGVGYTF
TGTGCCAGCAGCGGACAGGGGGTAGGCTACACCTTC
>NA|NA|TRBV2|TRBJ1-3
CASSGLNTIYF
TGTGCCAGCAGTGGACTAAACACCATATATTTT
>few|NA|TRBV18|TRBJ2-4
CASSHIGQTSRRLENIQYF
TGTGCCAGCTCACACATCGGACAAACTTCTAGGCGGCTGGAAAACATTCAGTACTTC
>NA|TRBD2|TRBV28|TRBJ2-1
CASLKRGAGNEQFF
TGTGCCAGCCTGAAGCGGGGGGCTGGAAATGAGCAGTTCTTC
>once|TRBD1|TRBV10-3|TRBJ1-6
CAISETGEVWSPLHF
TGTGCCATCAGTGAGACAGGGGAAGTTTGGTCACCCCTCCACTTT
>NA|NA|TRBV5-1|TRBJ1-6
CASSLSGSYNSPLHF
TGCGCCAGCAGCTTGTCTGGCAGCTATAATTCACCCCTCCACTTT
>NA|TRBD2|TRBV18|TRBJ2-7
CASSPPLMSRGASYEQYF
TGTGCCAGCTCACCACCGTTGATGTCGCGGGGGGCATCCTACGAGCAGTACTTC
>NA|NA|TRBV11-2|TRBJ1-2
CASSLAGGYGYTF
TGTGCCAGCAGCTTAGCGGGGGGCTACGGCTACACCTTC
>NA|NA|TRBV10-3|TRBJ1-1
CAITLSQRADTEAFF
TGTGCCATCACCCTTAGTCAGAGGGCGGACACTGAAGCTTTCTTT
>NA|NA|TRBV5-1|TRBJ1-4
CASSLEQQDEKLFF
TGCGCCAGCAGCTTGGAACAGCAAGATGAAAAACTGTTTTTT
>once|NA|TRBV29-1|TRBJ2-3
CSVGGGWLSTDTQYF
TGCAGCGTTGGGGGCGGTTGGTTAAGCACAGATACGCAGTATTTT
>NA|TRBD2|TRBV9|TRBJ2-1
CASSVVAGEANEQFF
TGTGCCAGCAGCGTAGTTGCGGGGGAAGCGAATGAGCAGTTCTTC
>NA|TRBD1|TRBV3-1/TRBV3-2|TRBJ1-4
CASSPPGGLNEKLFF
TGTGCCAGCAGCCCTCCAGGGGGGTTAAATGAAAAACTGTTTTTT
>few|TRBD1|TRBV5-4|TRBJ2-3
CASTESGTVSLRSDTQYF
TGTGCCAGCACCGAATCCGGGACAGTTTCCCTCCGGTCAGATACGCAGTATTTT
>NA|TRBD2|TRBV9|TRBJ2-5
CASSVAGSGGRETQYF
TGTGCCAGCAGCGTAGCCGGTAGCGGGGGGAGAGAGACCCAGTACTTC
>NA|NA|TRBV3-1/TRBV3-2|TRBJ2-1
CASSPEGGGPYNEQFF
TGTGCCAGCAGCCCGGAGGGGGGGGGCCCCTACAATGAGCAGTTCTTC
>NA|NA|TRBV6-6|TRBJ2-7
CASSYDSSYEQYF
TGTGCCAGCAGTTACGACAGCTCCTACGAGCAGTACTTC
>NA|NA|TRBV28|TRBJ1-5
CASSFVQVGQPQHF
TGTGCCAGCAGTTTCGTGCAGGTTGGGCAGCCCCAGCATTTT